This paragraph reports one TCR beta chain. The data originate from a study of CD8+CD57+ T cells in acquired aplastic anemia. The template for TCR beta VDJ and CDR3 sequence profiling was genomic DNA. In TCRdb, the reads were re-called with MiXCR into one record per CDR3 protein. The sample holds 300,000 or so distinct CDR3 sequences, about 50% seen once. Trimming took 5 bases from V and 6 from J, leaving 15 bases between them. CDR3 length: 14 residues. CDR1 and CDR2 from the germline V gene are SEHNR and FQNEAQ (reference sequence). The sequenced patients had an expansion of CD8+CD57+ cells seen by flow cytometry.

The sequence derives from a human donor with aplastic anemia. The V gene is TRBV7-9, the J gene TRBJ2-3; tentative D call: TRBD2 (6 bases). Material for sequencing was sorted CD4+, CD8+, or CD8+CD57+ T cells (not recorded which) from PBMCs. This chain's CDR3 is CASSTGTHGDTQYF. As DNA, the CDR3 is TGTGCCAGCAGCACCGGGACTCACGGGGATACGCAGTATTTT.